One sample yielded the 5 T cell receptor beta chains listed below, sequenced in a study of blood T cell repertoires in COVID-19. The assay was immunoSEQ multiplex PCR, and TCRdb's table has in-frame clones only and misses some. The table lists roughly 250,000 clones, around 88% of them singletons, with 2.5% to 3.5% in the top ten. Sequencing was carried out using PBMCs or T cells enriched from blood (not recorded which). Receptors originate from a woman aged 40 to 49 with acute COVID-19.

The genes are TRBV11-3 and TRBJ2-1; 10 bases are shared with TRBD2. The CDR3 is 16 amino acids. V shed 1 base, J shed 10 bases, and the junction held 10 bases outside the gene matches. Germline V lookup: CDR1 SGHNT, CDR2 YENEEA. The CDR3 DNA is TGTGCCAGCAGCTTAGGGTCTAGCGGGAGCTCAAAAGAGCAGTTCTTC. Translated: CASSLGSSGSSKEQFF.

This clone showed up just a few times. The J gene is TRBJ1-6, the V gene TRBV11-2; D may be TRBD1 (5 bases). CDR1 and CDR2 from the germline V gene are SGHAT and FQNNGV. CDR3 length equals 13 residues. V lost 3 bases and J lost 7, with 7 bases in between. CDR3 protein: CASSLGGNSPLHF. The CDR3 bases are TGTGCCAGCAGCTTGGGGGGGAATTCACCCCTCCACTTT. Complete variable domain (other parts from reference TRBV11-2 and TRBJ1-6): EAGVAQSPRYKIIEKRQSVAFWCNPISGHATLYWYQQILGQGPKLLIQFQNNGVVDDSQLPKDRFSAERLKGVDSTLKIQPAKLEDSAVYLCASSLGGNSPLHFGNGTRLTVT.

CDR3 in amino acids: CASSSTGQGEQFF. CDR3 bases: TGTGCCAGCAGCTCGACAGGGCAAGGGGAGCAGTTCTTC. The rearrangement links TRBV11-3 to TRBJ2-1; TRBD1 aligns across 7 bases. V shed 4 bases and J 10 bases; nucleotides not matched to a gene: 7. Looked up from germline, CDR1 is SGHNT and CDR2 is YENEEA. This CDR3 is 13 amino acids long.

V is TRBV7-8 and J is TRBJ1-5, with TRBD1 identical over 7 bases. CDR3 length: 16 amino acids. J lost 0 bases, V lost 3 bases, and 5 bases had no gene match. Germline CDR1 is SGHVS and CDR2 is FQNEAQ. CDR3 sequence: CASSFTGDYSNQPQHF. As DNA, the CDR3 is TGTGCCAGCAGCTTCACAGGGGATTATAGCAATCAGCCCCAGCATTTT.

The CDR3 DNA sequence: TGTGCCAGCAGCCTAACTAGAATCAACACTGAAGCTTTCTTT. Encoded protein: CASSLTRINTEAFF. The genes are TRBV7-9 and TRBJ1-1; D call uncertain. V shed 5 bases and J shed 2 bases, with 12 bases lying between them. Germline values: CDR1 SEHNR, CDR2 FQNEAQ (reference sequence). The CDR3 sequence is 14 residues long.